This TCR beta chain came from a study of T-cell reconstitution after alpha-beta-depleted transplantation in children. The CDR3 loop spans 16 amino acids. Per the germline V gene, CDR1 is ENHRY and CDR2 is SYGVKD. The V and J ends lost 11 bases and 2 bases, in that order; junction bases with no gene match: 14. During its preparation, the TCRbeta library received unique molecular identifiers. TCRdb re-derived calls from the PCR reads in MiXCR, one entry per CDR3 protein. The sample contains fewer than 90,000 distinct CDR3 sequences, approximately 7.4% of which appear only once. Only a few counts were recorded for this clonotype.

This clonotype originated in a human donor who donated a stem cell graft to a child with acute lymphoblastic leukemia. This chain connects TRBV10-3 to TRBJ2-3; TRBD1 matches 9 bases. The sample was PBMCs from the stem cell graft donor, taken from the stem cell graft. CDR3 in DNA: TGTGCCTGCAAGCCTACGGGACAGGGATTCACAGATACGCAGTATTTT. Protein product: CACKPTGQGFTDTQYF.